This is a list of T cell receptor beta chains from one sample in a study of T cell clonotyping in hematopoietic cell transplantation. Generated by immunoSEQ multiplex PCR, the TCRdb table keeps only in-frame clones and is missing some. The table has approximately 9,300 clones, around nine tenths seen once. Here the sequenced sample was peripheral blood mononuclear cells, taken before stem cell transplant. All receptors derive from a woman aged 50 to 65 with chronic myeloid leukemia. Some clones in this sample may be carry-over from other donors' samples. CDR3s include the opening cysteine and the closing phenylalanine or tryptophan. The D gene is left open where the match is weak. A clone size is listed for some rows: how often the clone was seen (once, few, many), or a class if it is expanded.

abundance: -; j_gene: TRBJ2-1; len: 16; v_gene: TRBV19; d_gene: TRBD2; CDR3nt: TGTGCCAGTAGTGGTTTTAGCGGGAGCTCCTACAATGAGCAGTTCTTC; CDR3aa: CASSGFSGSSYNEQFF
abundance: -; j_gene: TRBJ2-7; len: 14; v_gene: TRBV28; d_gene: TRBD2; CDR3nt: TGTGCCAGCGGGAGACTAGCGGGACCTTACGAGCAGTACTTC; CDR3aa: CASGRLAGPYEQYF
abundance: once; j_gene: TRBJ2-2; len: 16; v_gene: TRBV27; d_gene: TRBD1; CDR3nt: TGTGCCAGCAGTCCGACCGGGACAGTGAACACCGGGGAGCTGTTTTTT; CDR3aa: CASSPTGTVNTGELFF
abundance: -; j_gene: TRBJ2-5; len: 13; v_gene: TRBV7-6; d_gene: -; CDR3nt: TGTGCCAGCAGCTTAGTAGTGTATGAGACCCAGTACTTC; CDR3aa: CASSLVVYETQYF
abundance: -; j_gene: TRBJ2-7; len: 15; v_gene: TRBV29-1; d_gene: TRBD2; CDR3nt: TGCAGCGCCGAGACCTTTGATAGCGGGAGGTACGAGCAGTACTTC; CDR3aa: CSAETFDSGRYEQYF
abundance: -; j_gene: TRBJ2-7; len: 11; v_gene: TRBV20-1; d_gene: -; CDR3nt: TGCAGTGCTAGACTTACCTACGAGCAGTACTTC; CDR3aa: CSARLTYEQYF
abundance: -; j_gene: TRBJ1-5; len: 14; v_gene: TRBV6-6; d_gene: -; CDR3nt: TGTGCCACCCTACCGGGACACTCGAATCAGCCCCAGCATTTT; CDR3aa: CATLPGHSNQPQHF
abundance: few; j_gene: TRBJ2-2; len: 16; v_gene: TRBV28; d_gene: TRBD1; CDR3nt: TGTGCCAGCAGTTTGGGGACAGGGGTGAGAACCGGGGAGCTGTTTTTT; CDR3aa: CASSLGTGVRTGELFF
abundance: -; j_gene: TRBJ2-7; len: 14; v_gene: TRBV27; d_gene: TRBD1; CDR3nt: TGTGCCAGCAGTGTTCGGGACAGGGGTGATGAGCAGTACTTC; CDR3aa: CASSVRDRGDEQYF
abundance: -; j_gene: TRBJ2-2; len: 16; v_gene: TRBV5-1; d_gene: -; CDR3nt: TGCGCCAGCAGCTTTAGGGGAGACAGAAACACCGGGGAGCTGTTTTTT; CDR3aa: CASSFRGDRNTGELFF
abundance: -; j_gene: TRBJ2-3; len: 16; v_gene: TRBV5-1; d_gene: TRBD1; CDR3nt: TGCGCCAGCAGCTTGACGACAGGGTCGGGCACAGATACGCAGTATTTT; CDR3aa: CASSLTTGSGTDTQYF
abundance: -; j_gene: TRBJ2-1; len: 17; v_gene: TRBV11-3; d_gene: TRBD1; CDR3nt: TGTGCCAGCAGCTCCGACAGGGGGGTAAAGTCCTACAATGAGCAGTTCTTC; CDR3aa: CASSSDRGVKSYNEQFF
abundance: -; j_gene: TRBJ1-2; len: 14; v_gene: TRBV28; d_gene: -; CDR3nt: TGTGCCAGCAGTTCACTCCATCGTAACTATGGCTACACCTTC; CDR3aa: CASSSLHRNYGYTF
abundance: -; j_gene: TRBJ2-7; len: 14; v_gene: TRBV28; d_gene: TRBD1; CDR3nt: TGTGCCAGCACGGTTCCGGACAGGGACTACGAGCAGTACTTC; CDR3aa: CASTVPDRDYEQYF
abundance: -; j_gene: TRBJ2-1; len: 17; v_gene: TRBV5-8; d_gene: TRBD2; CDR3nt: TGTGCCAGCAGCTCGACACTGACTAGCGGGAGGGTCGATGAGCAGTTCTTC; CDR3aa: CASSSTLTSGRVDEQFF
abundance: -; j_gene: TRBJ2-7; len: 14; v_gene: TRBV9; d_gene: -; CDR3nt: TGTGCCAGCAGCGTCTACACAGAACCCTACGAGCAGTACTTC; CDR3aa: CASSVYTEPYEQYF
abundance: -; j_gene: TRBJ2-1; len: 16; v_gene: TRBV14; d_gene: -; CDR3nt: TGTGCCAGCAGCCATAACGGGATACCCTCCTACAATGAGCAGTTCTTC; CDR3aa: CASSHNGIPSYNEQFF
abundance: few; j_gene: TRBJ1-2; len: 9; v_gene: TRBV2; d_gene: -; CDR3nt: TGTGCCAGCAGTCCTGGATATACCTTC; CDR3aa: CASSPGYTF
abundance: -; j_gene: TRBJ2-7; len: 15; v_gene: TRBV6-6; d_gene: TRBD1; CDR3nt: TGTGCCAGCAGCCCCGGGGACAGGGAAGGGGACGAGCAGTACTTC; CDR3aa: CASSPGDREGDEQYF
abundance: once; j_gene: TRBJ2-7; len: 17; v_gene: TRBV30; d_gene: TRBD2; CDR3nt: TGTGCCTGGACCAGGTCCGATAGCGGGAGATTCTCCTACGAGCAGTACTTC; CDR3aa: CAWTRSDSGRFSYEQYF
abundance: medium-sized; j_gene: TRBJ2-7; len: 13; v_gene: TRBV11-3; d_gene: TRBD2; CDR3nt: TGTGCCAGCAGGGCTAGCGGGAGCGACGAGCAGTACTTC; CDR3aa: CASRASGSDEQYF
abundance: -; j_gene: TRBJ1-3; len: 18; v_gene: TRBV4-2; d_gene: -; CDR3nt: TGTGCCAGCAGCCAAGAAAATATCGGGAGTTTCTCTGGAAACACCATATATTTT; CDR3aa: CASSQENIGSFSGNTIYF
abundance: -; j_gene: TRBJ2-3; len: 17; v_gene: TRBV7-2; d_gene: TRBD2; CDR3nt: TGTGCCAGCAGCTTAGACTGGACTAGCGGGGCAACAGATACGCAGTATTTT; CDR3aa: CASSLDWTSGATDTQYF
abundance: -; j_gene: TRBJ2-2; len: 15; v_gene: TRBV6-4; d_gene: TRBD2; CDR3nt: TGTGCCAGCAGTGAAACGGGAGGGAACACCGGGGAGCTGTTTTTT; CDR3aa: CASSETGGNTGELFF
abundance: -; j_gene: TRBJ2-1; len: 15; v_gene: TRBV27; d_gene: -; CDR3nt: TGTGCCAGCAGTATCATTCCTTTCAAATACAATGAGCAGTTCTTC; CDR3aa: CASSIIPFKYNEQFF
abundance: few; j_gene: TRBJ1-5; len: 17; v_gene: TRBV28; d_gene: -; CDR3nt: TGTGCCAGCAGTTCCCAACGGGACCGCAATAGCAATCAGCCCCAGCATTTT; CDR3aa: CASSSQRDRNSNQPQHF
abundance: -; j_gene: TRBJ2-7; len: 15; v_gene: TRBV28; d_gene: TRBD1; CDR3nt: TGTGCCAGCAGCCCCGGGACAGGGGGCACCTACGAGCAGTACTTC; CDR3aa: CASSPGTGGTYEQYF
abundance: -; j_gene: TRBJ2-1; len: 17; v_gene: TRBV9; d_gene: TRBD2; CDR3nt: TGTGCCAGCAGCGCCTTCCCGGGGACTAGCGTTACTAATGAGCAGTTCTTC; CDR3aa: CASSAFPGTSVTNEQFF
abundance: -; j_gene: TRBJ2-1; len: 13; v_gene: TRBV29-1; d_gene: -; CDR3nt: TGCAGCGTTGCGGGTACCAGGGACAATGAGCAGTTCTTC; CDR3aa: CSVAGTRDNEQFF
abundance: -; j_gene: TRBJ2-7; len: 16; v_gene: TRBV29-1; d_gene: TRBD1; CDR3nt: TGCAGCGTTGCCTCCATTCAGGGGGCGCGATCCCACGAGCAGTACTTC; CDR3aa: CSVASIQGARSHEQYF
abundance: -; j_gene: TRBJ2-7; len: 13; v_gene: TRBV11-1; d_gene: -; CDR3nt: TGTGCCAGCAGCGCGGACAGCTCCTACGAGCAGTACTTC; CDR3aa: CASSADSSYEQYF
abundance: -; j_gene: TRBJ2-1; len: 16; v_gene: TRBV11-1; d_gene: -; CDR3nt: TGTGCCAGCAGCAACAATTTGGGGGTTAACCACAATGAGCAGTTCTTC; CDR3aa: CASSNNLGVNHNEQFF
abundance: -; j_gene: TRBJ1-2; len: 14; v_gene: TRBV28; d_gene: -; CDR3nt: TGTGCCAGCAGTTTAGGGGGAGTAAACTATGGCTACACCTTC; CDR3aa: CASSLGGVNYGYTF